This TCR beta chain derives from a study of cytomegalovirus exposure and HLA in healthy donors. The PCR employed 60 Vbeta primers together with 13 Jbeta primers. The method was immunoSEQ multiplex PCR; TCRdb's version includes in-frame clones alone and lacks a portion of them. Among 95,000 to 150,000 clones listed, about 83% were seen once. Trimming took 7 bases from V and 6 from J; bases not matched to a gene: 8. There are 15 residues in the CDR3. Germline lookup yields CDR1 MDHEN and CDR2 SYDVKM. The sequenced sample consisted of PBMCs. The chain couples TRBV28 to TRBJ1-5; 11 nucleotides align to TRBD1. This receptor was obtained from a woman aged 40 to 55 in good health and CMV-seropositive. CDR3 loop: CASTRDRGGSQPQHF. Written as DNA, the CDR3 is TGTGCCAGCACTCGGGACAGGGGGGGTAGTCAGCCCCAGCATTTT.